This entry describes one T cell receptor (beta chain). Its cognate antigen is unknown. This specimen comes from a study of cytomegalovirus exposure and HLA in healthy donors. Across the study: Of all 370 or so donors who were genotyped, 75% to 85% belonged to the Caucasian-associated ancestry cluster.

Study findings and constraints: The classifier reportedly diagnosed cytomegalovirus status with high specificity and sensitivity. The study put 150 or so TCR beta chains on its list as cytomegalovirus-associated.

PCR employed 60 Vbeta and 13 Jbeta primers. TCRdb keeps only in-frame clones here, not all; method: immunoSEQ multiplex PCR. The sample includes over 50,000 clones, about 63% seen only once; the top ten take 15% to 20%. The CDR3 is 15 amino acids. Germline CDR1 MNHEY, CDR2 SVGAGI. V shed 6 bases, J shed 3 bases, and the junction held 10 bases outside the gene matches. The TCR sequence derives from a man aged 35-49 years in good health and CMV-seropositive. The sequencing input was PBMCs. This chain links TRBV6-5 with TRBJ2-7; 8 bases agree with TRBD2. The CDR3 sequence is CASRPTSARNYEQYF. The CDR3 nucleotides are TGTGCCAGCAGGCCGACTAGCGCCAGGAACTACGAGCAGTACTTC.